Listed below are T cell receptor beta chains from one sample, sequenced in a study of blood T cell repertoires in COVID-19. The repertoire was sequenced with immunoSEQ multiplex PCR; TCRdb's copy has only in-frame clones and lacks some. The top ten clones hold roughly 1.9% of a sample with about 170,000 clones, around 89% of them seen once. The specimen sequenced was peripheral blood. The receptors derive from a man aged 45-60 years who had recovered from COVID-19. The CDR3 runs from the conserved cysteine through the conserved F or W. A D gene is named only where the DNA matches it firmly. Part of the rows lack a size; the others show once, few, many or a class for expanded clones.

d_call	clone_size	v_call	j_call	cdr3_nt	cdr3_aa
.	.	TRBV7-6	TRBJ1-4	TGTGCCAGCAGCTTAGCGGGGGGTGCAACTAATGAAAAACTGTTTTTT	CASSLAGGATNEKLFF
TRBD1	.	TRBV27	TRBJ2-1	TGTGCCAGCAGTCGCCGGGACAGGGTAGGGGATGAGCAGTTCTTC	CASSRRDRVGDEQFF
.	.	TRBV6-5	TRBJ1-5	TGTGCCAGCAGCCCGGGGGGGGGCGGCAATCAGCCCCAGCATTTT	CASSPGGGGNQPQHF
.	.	TRBV10-3	TRBJ2-5	TGTGCCATCTCCCGAAACAGGGAGGAGACCCAGTACTTC	CAISRNREETQYF
TRBD2	.	TRBV6-5	TRBJ2-1	TGTGCCAGCAGCCTAGCGGGAGTCTCGTACAATGAGCAGTTCTTC	CASSLAGVSYNEQFF
.	.	TRBV5-1	TRBJ2-5	TGCGCCAGCAGCTTCTCAGGGGCCCAAGAGACCCAGTACTTC	CASSFSGAQETQYF
.	few	TRBV20-1	TRBJ2-5	TGCAGTGCTAGTTGGTTAGGGGCCCGGGAGACCCAGTACTTC	CSASWLGARETQYF
.	.	TRBV10-2	TRBJ2-5	TGCGCCAGCAGTGAGTCGACAGGTGGGGGGACCCAGTACTTC	CASSESTGGGTQYF
TRBD1	.	TRBV30	TRBJ1-3	TGTGCCTGGAGTGCACAGGGGATCAGAGACACCATATATTTT	CAWSAQGIRDTIYF
TRBD2	.	TRBV19	TRBJ2-5	TGTGCCAGTAGTCCGCGGGGGGGGACGTTCCAAGAGACCCAGTACTTC	CASSPRGGTFQETQYF
TRBD1	.	TRBV7-2	TRBJ1-6	TGTGCCAGCAGCTCGGCGGCGGGACAGGGCACTTCACCCCTCCACTTT	CASSSAAGQGTSPLHF
TRBD2	.	TRBV5-1	TRBJ2-2	TGCGCCAGCAGCGGCGGGACTAGCGGACTTGGCGGGGAGCTGTTTTTT	CASSGGTSGLGGELFF
.	.	TRBV12-1	TRBJ1-1	TGTGCCAGCAGCCAAATGGGGACAGGGGGAGGTGGCACTGAAGCTTTCTTT	CASSQMGTGGGGTEAFF
TRBD2	.	TRBV19	TRBJ2-1	TGTGCCAGTAGTGAGCGGGGAGTCTACAATGAGCAGTTCTTC	CASSERGVYNEQFF
.	.	TRBV9	TRBJ1-3	TGTGCCAGCAGCGTAGGGGCTTCCCGCGGGGACACCATATATTTT	CASSVGASRGDTIYF
TRBD2	.	TRBV7-8	TRBJ2-3	TGTGCCAGCAGCTCCAGAGGGCTAGCGGGGGGTGCGACAGATACGCAGTATTTT	CASSSRGLAGGATDTQYF
.	.	TRBV5-8	TRBJ1-6	TGTGCCAGCCGCCGGAGGGAAGAGAATTCACCCCTCCACTTT	CASRRREENSPLHF
.	.	TRBV4-3	TRBJ2-3	TGCGCCAGCAGCCTGGAGGGTCGGACAGATACGCAGTATTTT	CASSLEGRTDTQYF
TRBD2	.	TRBV9	TRBJ2-1	TGTGCCAGCAGCCCGATCGGCGGGAGGTTCCATGAGCAGTTCTTC	CASSPIGGRFHEQFF
TRBD2	once	TRBV9	TRBJ2-2	TGTGCCAGCAGCTATGGGACTAGCGGAAACACCGGGGAGCTGTTTTTT	CASSYGTSGNTGELFF
TRBD1	.	TRBV10-2	TRBJ2-3	TGCGCCAGCAGTGACCGACCGGGGACAGGGAGGGATACGCAGTATTTT	CASSDRPGTGRDTQYF
TRBD2	.	TRBV7-2	TRBJ2-3	TGTGCCAGCAGCCTTAGCGGGCCTACAGATACGCAGTATTTT	CASSLSGPTDTQYF
TRBD1	.	TRBV7-9	TRBJ1-3	TGTGCCAGCAGCTTATGGACAGGGAATACCGGAAACACCATATATTTT	CASSLWTGNTGNTIYF
TRBD1	.	TRBV7-3	TRBJ1-1	TGTGCCAGCAGCTTAAGGGTTCGTGGGACAGGGGTGGTCGGGACTGAAGCTTTCTTT	CASSLRVRGTGVVGTEAFF
.	many	TRBV5-8	TRBJ2-2	TGTGCCAGCAGCTTGGGAGCTAGCCAGAACACCGGGGAGCTGTTTTTT	CASSLGASQNTGELFF
.	.	TRBV7-2	TRBJ2-3	TGTGCCAGCAGCTTAGTGACAGGTATTAGCACAGATACGCAGTATTTT	CASSLVTGISTDTQYF
TRBD2	.	TRBV9	TRBJ2-7	TGTGCCAGCAGCGAGGGACTAGCGGGAGGGCCGGGGACCTACGAGCAGTACTTC	CASSEGLAGGPGTYEQYF
.	.	TRBV6-5	TRBJ1-2	TGTGCCAGCAGTCCCCGACAGACTAACTATGGCTACACCTTC	CASSPRQTNYGYTF
.	.	TRBV5-1	TRBJ2-1	TGCGCCAGCAGCTTCAGAGAACCGGGGGAGTTTTCCTACAATGAGCAGTTCTTC	CASSFREPGEFSYNEQFF
TRBD1	.	TRBV7-3	TRBJ2-1	TGTGCCAGCAGCTTAGTCGGGACAGGGTTTCGCAATGAGCAGTTCTTC	CASSLVGTGFRNEQFF
.	.	TRBV29-1	TRBJ2-1	TGCAGCACGCGATTATCCTACAATGAGCAGTTCTTC	CSTRLSYNEQFF
.	once	TRBV5-1	TRBJ2-1	TGCGCCAGCACCTCAACAGGGCCCCTGGGGCATGAGCAGTTCTTC	CASTSTGPLGHEQFF
TRBD1	.	TRBV13	TRBJ2-3	TGTGCCAGCAGCTTAGGCCCCGGACAGGGGGCAGATACGCAGTATTTT	CASSLGPGQGADTQYF
.	.	TRBV15	TRBJ1-2	TGTGCCACCAGCCCAGTCCGAGAGGGGGTCTATGGCTACACCTTC	CATSPVREGVYGYTF
.	.	TRBV29-1	TRBJ1-1	TGCAGCGTTTACCAGGTAGCGACTGAAGCTTTCTTT	CSVYQVATEAFF
.	.	TRBV7-9	TRBJ2-5	TGTGCCAGCAGCTTAGGAGAGCAAGAGACCCAGTACTTC	CASSLGEQETQYF
.	once	TRBV2	TRBJ2-7	TGTGCCAGCAGGGGACAAACCTACGAGCAGTACTTC	CASRGQTYEQYF
TRBD2	.	TRBV7-3	TRBJ2-7	TGTGCCAGCAGCTCGGGACTAGCGGGGCTTTACGAGCAGTACTTC	CASSSGLAGLYEQYF
.	few	TRBV30	TRBJ1-4	TGTGCCTGGAGTGTACTCGGTGAGAAACTGTTTTTT	CAWSVLGEKLFF
.	.	TRBV9	TRBJ1-2	TGTGCCAGCAGCCCTAATAGCGGTGGCTATGGCTACACCTTC	CASSPNSGGYGYTF
.	.	TRBV15	TRBJ2-3	TGTGCCACCAGCCGCCGGGGCACAGATACGCAGTATTTT	CATSRRGTDTQYF
.	.	TRBV7-9	TRBJ1-4	TGTGCCAGCAGCCCTCTCGCCGGCGGATCGACTAATGAAAAACTGTTTTTT	CASSPLAGGSTNEKLFF
.	.	TRBV3-1/TRBV3-2	TRBJ1-6	TGTGCCAGCAGAGGGGGGGGTCGGTCACCCCTCCACTTT	CASRGGGRSPLHF
TRBD1	.	TRBV6-6	TRBJ2-7	TGTGCCAGCAGTGTCCCGGGACAGTCCTACGAGCAGTACTTC	CASSVPGQSYEQYF
TRBD1	.	TRBV19	TRBJ2-3	TGTGCCAGACGAGACAGGGGGCGCGACGCAGATACGCAGTATTTT	CARRDRGRDADTQYF
TRBD2	.	TRBV7-3	TRBJ2-3	TGTGCCAGCAGCTTAACTGGCGGGGGGCGGACAGATACGCAGTATTTT	CASSLTGGGRTDTQYF
.	.	TRBV4-3	TRBJ2-3	TGCGCCAGCAGCCCCTCGGACTATTTTAGCACAGATACGCAGTATTTT	CASSPSDYFSTDTQYF
TRBD1	.	TRBV5-4	TRBJ1-6	TGTGCCAGCAGTTCATGGACAGGGGGAAATTCACCCCTCCACTTT	CASSSWTGGNSPLHF
.	.	TRBV5-1	TRBJ1-3	TGCGCCAGCAGCCCGGAGGCAGGTGCTACAGGAAACACCATATATTTT	CASSPEAGATGNTIYF
TRBD1	.	TRBV7-2	TRBJ2-5	TGTGCCAGCAGCTCCCGGGACAGGGACAGGAAAGGACAAGAGACCCAGTACTTC	CASSSRDRDRKGQETQYF
.	.	TRBV5-4	TRBJ2-1	TGTGCCAGCAGCTTGGGGCAGGACAATGAGCAGTTCTTC	CASSLGQDNEQFF
.	.	TRBV19	TRBJ2-5	TGTGCCAGTAGTAGGATTCGAAATGAGGGAGAGACCCAGTACTTC	CASSRIRNEGETQYF
.	once	TRBV7-2	TRBJ2-1	TGTGCCAGCAGTCAGTCGGACATCTCAGGCGGTGAGCAGTTCTTC	CASSQSDISGGEQFF
TRBD1	.	TRBV30	TRBJ1-3	TGTGCCTGGAGAGGGACAGGTCTCAGCTCTGGAAACACCATATATTTT	CAWRGTGLSSGNTIYF
TRBD1	once	TRBV10-3	TRBJ1-5	TGTGCCATCAGCACGACAGGGGGCCAGCCCCAGCATTTT	CAISTTGGQPQHF
.	.	TRBV27	TRBJ1-5	TGTGCCAGCAGCCCCGATCAGCCCCAGCATTTT	CASSPDQPQHF
.	.	TRBV6-5	TRBJ2-7	TGTGCCAGCAGGGAGAAGAACTACGAGCAGTACTTC	CASREKNYEQYF
TRBD1	.	TRBV18	TRBJ1-6	TGTGCCAGCTCACCATTGGACAGGGAGTATAATTCACCCCTCCACTTT	CASSPLDREYNSPLHF
.	.	TRBV3-1/TRBV3-2	TRBJ2-6	TGTGCCAGCAGCGCCCGGATGGGGGCAGAGCCCCAACAGAGCTCTGGGGCCAACGTCCTGACTTTC	CASSARMGAEPQQSSGANVLTF
TRBD2	.	TRBV28	TRBJ2-1	TGTGCCAGTAGGAGACTAGCGGGAGGGCCTAATCGGTTCTTC	CASRRLAGGPNRFF